This record concerns one TCR beta chain sequence. The antigen remains undetermined. The data were obtained in a study of cytomegalovirus exposure and HLA in healthy donors. Overall study context: From some 180 million T cells, an earlier analysis saw 100 million to 140 million unique TCR beta sequences. Study outcomes and limitations: In vitro experiments confirmed that a few CMV-associated chains were specific for CMV antigens.

The PCR ran on 60 Vbeta and 13 Jbeta primers. The method was immunoSEQ multiplex PCR; TCRdb's version includes in-frame clones alone and lacks a portion of them. The top ten clones hold roughly 0.53% of a sample with 120,000 to 150,000 clones, over 75% of them seen once. Germline V CDR1 and CDR2: SGHNT, YENEEA. V lost 5 bases to trimming and J lost 3 bases, with 19 bases between them. The CDR3 totals 17 residues. V and J are TRBV11-3 and TRBJ2-2, with D possibly being TRBD1 (6 bases). This TCR was sampled from a woman between 40 and 50 years old in good health and CMV-seronegative. Sequencing used PBMCs. The CDR3 loop reads CASSPLRGMTDTGELFF. CDR3 nucleotide sequence: TGTGCCAGCAGCCCCCTGAGGGGGATGACGGACACCGGGGAGCTGTTTTTT.